This T cell receptor beta chain was sequenced for a study of beta chain features in type 1 diabetes. Expressed TCRB transcripts got sequenced, as all isolated RNA was reverse transcribed. An average near 3.57 million reads came from naive, central memory and regulatory T cell samples. Using immunoSEQ multiplex PCR, the repertoire was profiled, and TCRdb retains in-frame clones only, with some absent. There are hundreds of thousands of clones in the sample; around an eighth occur only once, and 0.022% lies in the top ten. Study-wide results and caveats: Among patients with Type 1 diabetes, TCRB CDR3s were moderately but significantly shorter in every one of the four CD4+ subsets. Healthy donors had naive, central memory and Treg TCRB repertoires that appeared less similar than those seen among patients. Lower insertion and higher deletion counts appeared at VDJ junctions in type 1 diabetes patients.

This clone was seen a few times. Its specificity is unknown. CDR3 length equals 10 residues. Trimming removed 4 bases at V and 7 bases at J, with 7 bases between. Germline CDR1 and CDR2: DFQATT and SNEGSKA (reference sequence). This clonotype originated in a man aged 18-30 years with type 1 diabetes. The gene calls are TRBV20-1 and TRBJ1-1; D is unclear. Sequencing used naive CD4+ T cells from blood. The CDR3 loop is CSAKAREAFF. CDR3 DNA sequence: TGCAGTGCTAAGGCCCGTGAAGCTTTCTTT.